This T cell receptor (beta chain) was found in a study of blood T cell repertoires in COVID-19. Study background: Sample material is recorded as cDNA or gDNA derived from T cells, B-cell-depleted T cells, or PBMCs.

In the original processing: For nucleated cells, counts were estimated from reference gene primer amplification. Repertoires were generated with immunoSEQ multiplex PCR, while TCRdb's copy carries only in-frame clones and drops some. V, J and clone size derive from that table, while D and trimming were established from the DNA sequence. The repertoire holds some 290,000 clones, about 90% seen once, with around 10% in the top ten. V lost 4 bases and J 5 bases, leaving 18 bases between the germline ends. This CDR3 is 16 amino acids long. Looked up from germline, CDR1 is SGHDT and CDR2 is YYEEEE. It was during active infection that Seattle patients were enrolled and then longitudinally followed.

This clonotype originated in a woman in her thirties with COVID-19, enrolled during active disease. The sample taken for sequencing was peripheral blood. J is TRBJ2-2 and V is TRBV5-6; D is perhaps TRBD2 (6 bases). The CDR3 is CASSDELRGGTGELFF. The CDR3 nucleotides are TGTGCCAGCAGCGACGAGCTGCGGGGCGGTACCGGGGAGCTGTTTTTT. Together with reference TRBV5-6 and TRBJ2-2, the CDR3 gives the full variable domain: DAGVTQSPTHLIKTRGQQVTLRCSPKSGHDTVSWYQQALGQGPQFIFQYYEEEERQRGNFPDRFSGHQFPNYSSELNVNALLLGDSALYLCASSDELRGGTGELFFGEGSRLTVL.